This TCR beta chain was captured in a study of CD8 T cells in ankylosing spondylitis. TCRdb reprocessed the 5' RACE reads via MiXCR and lists one record per CDR3 protein. The sample contains some 270,000 distinct CDR3 sequences, roughly a third of which appear only once. This CDR3 comprises 13 residues. V lost 3 bases to trimming and J lost 4 bases, with 10 bases between them. The germline V gene has CDR1 LNHNV and CDR2 YYDKDF (reference sequence). Study-wide findings and caveats: The authors found the disease-linked clones to be CD8+ and relatively rare in peripheral blood. Significantly higher representation of disease-linked clones was reported for matched ankylosing spondylitis synovial fluid.

This clonotype was seen a few times. Its target is unknown. The source material was blood, either unsorted or a sorted T cell fraction (not recorded which). This chain links TRBV15 with TRBJ2-7; D is ambiguous. The clonotype comes from a male donor with ankylosing spondylitis or in good health (not recorded which). The CDR3 sequence: CATSSQAPYEQYF. Here the CDR3 DNA reads TGTGCCACCAGCAGCCAGGCGCCTTACGAGCAGTACTTC.